This T cell receptor beta chain was found in a study of blood T cell repertoires in COVID-19. This clone has a single count. The method was immunoSEQ multiplex PCR; TCRdb's version includes in-frame clones alone and lacks a portion of them. The sample includes roughly 110,000 clones, 80% to 90% of them seen just once. The CDR3 spans 13 residues. CDR1 is MGHRA and CDR2 is YSYEKL in the germline V gene. V was trimmed by 1 base and J by 7 bases, leaving 9 bases between them. The TCR was taken from a man between 35 and 55 years old with acute or convalescent COVID-19. Sequenced material: peripheral blood. The rearrangement uses TRBV4-1 and TRBJ2-3; no clear D. CDR3 amino acids: CASSQVDIHTQYF. The CDR3 DNA follows: TGCGCCAGCAGCCAAGTCGACATACATACGCAGTATTTT.